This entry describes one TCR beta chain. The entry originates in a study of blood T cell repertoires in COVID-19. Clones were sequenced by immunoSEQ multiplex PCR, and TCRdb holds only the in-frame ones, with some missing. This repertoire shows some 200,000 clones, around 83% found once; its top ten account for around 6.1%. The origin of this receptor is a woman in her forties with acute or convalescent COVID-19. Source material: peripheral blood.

This chain's CDR3 is CASMSSGTGSNQPQHF. The DNA for the CDR3 is TGTGCCAGCATGAGCAGCGGGACGGGGAGCAATCAGCCCCAGCATTTT. The chain joins TRBV25-1 to TRBJ1-5, with D possibly TRBD1 on 5 matching bases. The germline V and J ends were trimmed by 7 bases and 1 base, with 17 bases remaining between them. This CDR3 has 16 amino acids. Per the germline V gene, CDR1 is MGHDK and CDR2 is SYGVNS.